This paragraph reports one TCR beta chain. Measured with immunoSEQ multiplex PCR; TCRdb has only the in-frame clones, and not every one. The sample includes around 45,000 clones, about 72% of them seen just once. The entry originates in a study of radiotherapy plus CTLA-4 blockade in lung cancer. About the research overall: With approximately 33% of patients having disease control, objective responses were seen in about 17%.

Patients had chemo-refractory metastatic non-small-cell lung cancer and received focal radiation plus CTLA-4 blockade that used ipilimumab. The TCR was taken from a human donor with non-small cell lung cancer who had stable disease on radiotherapy plus ipilimumab. The sample was peripheral blood, taken from a patient treated with radiotherapy plus ipilimumab.

The DNA for the CDR3 is TGCGCCAGCAGCCTGATGGGGGCCCCGGCTGGAAACACCATATATTTT. Its protein product is CASSLMGAPAGNTIYF. The chain links TRBV5-1 to TRBJ1-3; D perhaps matches TRBD1 (6 bases). Germline V lookup: CDR1 SGHRS, CDR2 YFSETQ. V shed 4 bases and J shed 2 bases, with 16 bases lying between them. CDR3 length: 16 residues.